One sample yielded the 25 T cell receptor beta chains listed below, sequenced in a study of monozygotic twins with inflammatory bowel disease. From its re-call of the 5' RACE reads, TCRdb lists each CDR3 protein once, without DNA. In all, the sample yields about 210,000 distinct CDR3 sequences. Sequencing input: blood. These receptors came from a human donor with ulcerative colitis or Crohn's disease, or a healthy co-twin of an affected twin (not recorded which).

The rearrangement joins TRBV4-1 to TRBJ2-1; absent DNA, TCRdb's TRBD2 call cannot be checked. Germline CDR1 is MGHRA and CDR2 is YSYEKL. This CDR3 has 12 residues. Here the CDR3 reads CASSPIAGDQFF.

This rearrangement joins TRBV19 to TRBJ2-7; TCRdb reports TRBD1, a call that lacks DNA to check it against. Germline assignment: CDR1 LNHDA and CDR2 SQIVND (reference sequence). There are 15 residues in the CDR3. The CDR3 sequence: CASTLYPQGRREQYF.

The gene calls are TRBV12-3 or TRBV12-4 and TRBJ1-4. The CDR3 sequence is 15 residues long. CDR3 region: CASTQLGGRVEKLFF.

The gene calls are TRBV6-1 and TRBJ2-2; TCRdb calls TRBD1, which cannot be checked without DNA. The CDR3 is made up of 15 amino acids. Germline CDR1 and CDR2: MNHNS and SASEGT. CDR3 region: CASRTGTSNTGELFF.

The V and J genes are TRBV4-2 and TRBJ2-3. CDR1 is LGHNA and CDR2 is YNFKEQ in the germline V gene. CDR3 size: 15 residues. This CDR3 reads CASSQEGRGTDTQYF.

The CDR3 loop is CASRLSALPNTEAFF. The chain is built from TRBV5-1 and TRBJ1-1. Per germline, CDR1 SGHRS and CDR2 YFSETQ. The CDR3 consists of 15 residues.

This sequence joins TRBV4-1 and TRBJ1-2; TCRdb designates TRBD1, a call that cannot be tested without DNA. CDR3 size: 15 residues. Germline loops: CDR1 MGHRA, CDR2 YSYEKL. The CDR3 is CASSQPPREPHDYTF.

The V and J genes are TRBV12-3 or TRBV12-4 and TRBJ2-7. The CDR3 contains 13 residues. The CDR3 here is CASTHSLSYEQYF.

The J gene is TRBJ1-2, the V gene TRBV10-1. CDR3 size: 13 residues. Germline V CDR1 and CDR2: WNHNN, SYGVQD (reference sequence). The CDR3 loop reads CASSDARTVGYTF.

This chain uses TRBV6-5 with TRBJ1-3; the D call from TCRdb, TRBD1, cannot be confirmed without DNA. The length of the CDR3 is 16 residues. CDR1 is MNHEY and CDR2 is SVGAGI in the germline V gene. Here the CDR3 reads CASSWGDGLSGNTIYF.

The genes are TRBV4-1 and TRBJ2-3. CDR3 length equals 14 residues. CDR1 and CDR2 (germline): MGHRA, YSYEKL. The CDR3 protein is CASSQGHQTDTQYF.

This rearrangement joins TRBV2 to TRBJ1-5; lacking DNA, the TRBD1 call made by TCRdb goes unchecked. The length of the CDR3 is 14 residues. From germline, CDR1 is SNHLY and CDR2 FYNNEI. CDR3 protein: CASSESPGQQPQHF.

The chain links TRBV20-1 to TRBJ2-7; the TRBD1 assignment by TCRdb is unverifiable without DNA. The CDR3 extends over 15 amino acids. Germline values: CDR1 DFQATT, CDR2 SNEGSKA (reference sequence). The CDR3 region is CSARAADRGAYEQYF.

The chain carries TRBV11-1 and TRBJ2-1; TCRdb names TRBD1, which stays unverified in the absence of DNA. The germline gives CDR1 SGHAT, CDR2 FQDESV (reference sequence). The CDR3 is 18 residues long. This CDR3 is CASPPSVVSGGPYNEQFF.

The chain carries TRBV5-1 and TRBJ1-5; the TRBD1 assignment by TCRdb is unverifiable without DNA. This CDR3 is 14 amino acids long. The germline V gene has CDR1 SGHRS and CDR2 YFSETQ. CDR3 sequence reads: CASSLAEGGQPQHF.

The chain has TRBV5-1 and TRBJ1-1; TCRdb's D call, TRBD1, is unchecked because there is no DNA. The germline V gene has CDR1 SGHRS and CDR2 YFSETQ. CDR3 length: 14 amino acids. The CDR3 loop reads CASSLGTGWTEAFF.

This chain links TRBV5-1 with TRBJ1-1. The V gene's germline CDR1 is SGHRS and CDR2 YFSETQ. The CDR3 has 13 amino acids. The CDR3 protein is CASSVDMPREAFF.

The CDR3 sequence: CASSLGGNWWQFF. The chain combines TRBV7-8 with TRBJ2-1. CDR1 is SGHVS and CDR2 is FQNEAQ in the germline V gene. CDR3 size: 13 residues.

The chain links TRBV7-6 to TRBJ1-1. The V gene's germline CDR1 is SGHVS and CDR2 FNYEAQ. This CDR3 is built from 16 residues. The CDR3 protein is CASSLVQDGSNTEAFF.

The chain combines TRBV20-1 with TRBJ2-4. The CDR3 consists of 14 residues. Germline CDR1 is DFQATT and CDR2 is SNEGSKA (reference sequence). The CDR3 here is CSASEGVAKNIQYF.

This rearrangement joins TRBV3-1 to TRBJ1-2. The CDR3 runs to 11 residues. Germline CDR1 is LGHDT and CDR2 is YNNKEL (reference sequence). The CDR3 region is CASSQGYGYTF.

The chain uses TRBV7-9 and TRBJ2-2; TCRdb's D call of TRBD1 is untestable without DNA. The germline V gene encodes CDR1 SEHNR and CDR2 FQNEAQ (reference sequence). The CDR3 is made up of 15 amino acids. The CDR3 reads CASSLGDSRAGELFF.

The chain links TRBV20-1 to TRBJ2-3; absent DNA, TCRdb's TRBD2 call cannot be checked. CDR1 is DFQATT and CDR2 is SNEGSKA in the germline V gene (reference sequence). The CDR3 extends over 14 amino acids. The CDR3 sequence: CSAPRLANTDTQYF.

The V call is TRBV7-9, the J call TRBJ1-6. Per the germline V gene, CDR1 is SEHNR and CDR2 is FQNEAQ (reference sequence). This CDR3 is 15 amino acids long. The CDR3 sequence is CASSLEPVAISPLHF. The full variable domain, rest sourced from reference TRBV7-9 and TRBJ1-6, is DTGVSQNPRHKITKRGQNVTFRCDPISEHNRLYWYRQTLGQGPEFLTYFQNEAQLEKSRLLSDRFSAERPKGSFSTLEIQRTEQGDSAMYLCASSLEPVAISPLHFGNGTRLTVT.

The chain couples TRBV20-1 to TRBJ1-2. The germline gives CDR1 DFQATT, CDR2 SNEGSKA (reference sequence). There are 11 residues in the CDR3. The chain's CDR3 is CSARDNLGYTF.